Reported below is one T cell receptor beta chain. This CDR3 is built from 16 residues. V gave up 1 base and J gave up 3 bases; unmatched junction bases: 7. Germline V gene data show CDR1 as LGHDT and CDR2 as YNNKEL (reference sequence). Methods used by the authors: Amplification of reference gene primers provided the estimated nucleated cell counts. The assay was immunoSEQ multiplex PCR, and TCRdb's table has in-frame clones only and misses some. The V and J calls and clone size were taken over from that table, and D and trimming were inferred from the DNA. Counted here are roughly 180,000 clones, roughly 85% occurring once; the ten biggest clones make up over 5%. The source of the sample is a study of blood T cell repertoires in COVID-19. Study overall: Acute and convalescent COVID-19 samples came from the United States, Italy and Spain. Sample material is recorded as cDNA or gDNA derived from T cells, B-cell-depleted T cells, or PBMCs.

Patients from Seattle were sampled longitudinally, starting during active infection. This receptor was taken from a woman in her 50s with COVID-19, enrolled during active disease. The J gene is TRBJ1-1, the V gene TRBV3-1 (or the pseudogene TRBV3-2), with 8 bases matching TRBD1. Sequenced input: peripheral blood. The CDR3 here is CASSQGGQGGHTEAFF. The CDR3 DNA sequence: TGTGCCAGCAGCCAAGGAGGACAGGGAGGGCACACTGAAGCTTTCTTT.